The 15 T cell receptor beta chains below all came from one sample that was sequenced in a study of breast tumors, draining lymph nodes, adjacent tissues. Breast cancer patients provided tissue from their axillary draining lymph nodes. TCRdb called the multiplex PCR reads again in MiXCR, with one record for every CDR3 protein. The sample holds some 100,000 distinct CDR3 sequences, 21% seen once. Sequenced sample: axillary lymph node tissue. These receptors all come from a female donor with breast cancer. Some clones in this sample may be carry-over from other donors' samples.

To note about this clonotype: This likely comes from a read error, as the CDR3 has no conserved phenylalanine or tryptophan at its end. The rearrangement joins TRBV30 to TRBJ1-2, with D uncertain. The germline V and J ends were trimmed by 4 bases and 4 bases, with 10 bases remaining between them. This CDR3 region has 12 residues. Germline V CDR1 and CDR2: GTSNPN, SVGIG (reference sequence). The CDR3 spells CAWNRALYGYTL. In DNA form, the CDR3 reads TGTGCCTGGAACCGGGCCCTCTATGGCTACACCCTC.

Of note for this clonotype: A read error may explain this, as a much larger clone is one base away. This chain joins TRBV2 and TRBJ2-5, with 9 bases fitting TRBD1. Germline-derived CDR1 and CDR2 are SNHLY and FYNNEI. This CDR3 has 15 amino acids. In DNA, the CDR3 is TGTGCCAGCAGTGAACAACAGGGGGCGGGCGAGACCCTGTACTTC. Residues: CASSEQQGAGETLYF.

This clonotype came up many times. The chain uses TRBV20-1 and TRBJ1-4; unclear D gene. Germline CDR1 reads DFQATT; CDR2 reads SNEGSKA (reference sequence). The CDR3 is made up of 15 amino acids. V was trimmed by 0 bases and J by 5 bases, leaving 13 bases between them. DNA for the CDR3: TGCAGTGCTAGAGACTTCTCTCTAGGAAATGAAAAACTGTTTTTT. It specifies CSARDFSLGNEKLFF.

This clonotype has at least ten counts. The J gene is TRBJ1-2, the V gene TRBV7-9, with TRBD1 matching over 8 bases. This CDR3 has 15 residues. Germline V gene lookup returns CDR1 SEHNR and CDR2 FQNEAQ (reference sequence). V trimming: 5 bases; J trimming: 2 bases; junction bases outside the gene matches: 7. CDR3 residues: CASSGQDRGNYGYTF. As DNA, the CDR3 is TGTGCCAGCAGCGGACAAGACAGGGGAAACTATGGCTACACCTTC.

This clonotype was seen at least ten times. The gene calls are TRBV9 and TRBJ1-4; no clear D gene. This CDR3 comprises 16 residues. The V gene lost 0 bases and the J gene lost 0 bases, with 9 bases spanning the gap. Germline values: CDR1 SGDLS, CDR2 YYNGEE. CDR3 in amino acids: CASSVALQATNEKLFF. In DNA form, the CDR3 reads TGTGCCAGCAGCGTAGCTCTGCAGGCAACTAATGAAAAACTGTTTTTT.

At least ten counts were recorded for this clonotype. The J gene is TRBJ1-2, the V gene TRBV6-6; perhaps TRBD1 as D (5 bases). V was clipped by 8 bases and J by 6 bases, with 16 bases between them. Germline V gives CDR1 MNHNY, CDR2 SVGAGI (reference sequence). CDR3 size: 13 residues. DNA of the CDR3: TGTGCCAGCCGCAAAGGGCAGGGTAATGGCTACACCTTC. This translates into CASRKGQGNGYTF.

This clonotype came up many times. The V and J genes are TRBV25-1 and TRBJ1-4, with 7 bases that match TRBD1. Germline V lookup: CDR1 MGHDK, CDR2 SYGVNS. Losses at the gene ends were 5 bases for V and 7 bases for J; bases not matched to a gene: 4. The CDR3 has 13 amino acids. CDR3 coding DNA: TGTGCCAGCAGTCGGGCAGGGGGTGAAAAACTGTTTTTT. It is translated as CASSRAGGEKLFF.

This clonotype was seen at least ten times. CDR3 sequence: CASSLFSPTREAYEQYF. CDR3 DNA: TGTGCCAGCAGCTTATTCTCCCCCACCAGGGAAGCCTACGAGCAGTACTTC. V gene TRBV7-9 combines with J gene TRBJ2-7, with D possibly being TRBD1 (5 bases). CDR3 length: 17 residues. V lost 2 bases and J lost 2, with 19 bases in between. The V gene's germline CDR1 is SEHNR and CDR2 FQNEAQ (reference sequence). The full variable domain, rest sourced from reference TRBV7-9 and TRBJ2-7, is DTGVSQNPRHKITKRGQNVTFRCDPISEHNRLYWYRQTLGQGPEFLTYFQNEAQLEKSRLLSDRFSAERPKGSFSTLEIQRTEQGDSAMYLCASSLFSPTREAYEQYFGPGTRLTVT.

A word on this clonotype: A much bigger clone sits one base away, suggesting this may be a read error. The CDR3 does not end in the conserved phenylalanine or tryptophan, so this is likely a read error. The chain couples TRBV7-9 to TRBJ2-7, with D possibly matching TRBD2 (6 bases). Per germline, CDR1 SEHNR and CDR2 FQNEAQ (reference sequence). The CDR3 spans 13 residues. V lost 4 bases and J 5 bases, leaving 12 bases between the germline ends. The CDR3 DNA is TGTGCCAGCAGCTCAAACCGGGAGCACGAGCAGTACCTC. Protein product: CASSSNREHEQYL.

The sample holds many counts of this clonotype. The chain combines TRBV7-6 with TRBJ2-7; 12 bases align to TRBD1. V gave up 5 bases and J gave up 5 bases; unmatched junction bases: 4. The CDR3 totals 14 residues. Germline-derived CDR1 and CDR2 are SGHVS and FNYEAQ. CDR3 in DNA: TGTGCCAGCAGCACCGGGACAGGGGGCAACGAGCAGTACTTC. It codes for CASSTGTGGNEQYF.

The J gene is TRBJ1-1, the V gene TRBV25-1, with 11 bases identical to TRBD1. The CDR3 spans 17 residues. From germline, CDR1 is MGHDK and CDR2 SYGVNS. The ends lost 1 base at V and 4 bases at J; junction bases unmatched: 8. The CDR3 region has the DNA TGTGCCAGCAGTGAATCCCGGGTGGACAGGGGGCTCACTGAAGCTTTCTTT. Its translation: CASSESRVDRGLTEAFF.

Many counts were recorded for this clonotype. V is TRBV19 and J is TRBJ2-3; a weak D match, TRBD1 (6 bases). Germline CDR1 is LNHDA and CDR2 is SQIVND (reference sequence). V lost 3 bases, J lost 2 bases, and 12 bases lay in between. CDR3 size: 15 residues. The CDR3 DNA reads TGTGCCAGTAGTATCCCCGACAGGAACACAGATACGCAGTATTTT. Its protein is CASSIPDRNTDTQYF.

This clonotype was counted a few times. The CDR3 protein is CAWSFQGFNQPQHF. The CDR3 DNA follows: TGTGCCTGGAGTTTTCAGGGATTCAATCAGCCCCAGCATTTT. The chain recombines TRBV30 with TRBJ1-5, with a weak D call TRBD1 (5 bases). Trimming removed 2 bases from V and 3 bases from J, with 11 bases in between. CDR1 is GTSNPN and CDR2 is SVGIG in the germline V gene (reference sequence). The CDR3 is made up of 14 amino acids.

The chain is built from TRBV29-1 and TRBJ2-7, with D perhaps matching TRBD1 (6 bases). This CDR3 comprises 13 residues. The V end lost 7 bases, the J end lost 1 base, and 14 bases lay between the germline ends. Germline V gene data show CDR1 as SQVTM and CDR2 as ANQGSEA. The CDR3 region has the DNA TGCAGCGGGGCCGCGACAGGTTCCTACGAGCAGTACTTC. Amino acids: CSGAATGSYEQYF.

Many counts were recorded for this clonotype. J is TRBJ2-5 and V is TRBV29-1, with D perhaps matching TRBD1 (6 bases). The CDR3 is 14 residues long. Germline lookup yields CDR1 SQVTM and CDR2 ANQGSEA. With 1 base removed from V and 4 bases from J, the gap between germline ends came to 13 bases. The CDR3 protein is CSVEGGLLGETQYF. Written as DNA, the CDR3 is TGCAGCGTTGAAGGGGGGCTGCTTGGAGAGACCCAGTACTTC.